A selection of T cell receptor beta chains follows, all from one sample in a study of T cell changes during pregnancy in multiple sclerosis. Sequencing used immunoSEQ multiplex PCR; TCRdb keeps in-frame clones, though not all of them. The data hold more than 35,000 clones, with about nine tenths observed a single time. Here the sequenced sample was CD4+ T cells from peripheral blood mononuclear cells, taken in the third trimester of pregnancy. Source of these receptors: a female donor in good health, enrolled as a control in a pregnancy study. Both conserved end residues are part of each CDR3. A D gene is named only where the DNA matches it firmly. Rows give clone size only sometimes, using once, few, many, or a class for an expanded clone.

size | J | V | D | CDR3 | DNA
- | TRBJ1-1 | TRBV10-1 | TRBD1 | CASSDPGQGKAEAFF | TGCGCCAGCAGTGATCCGGGACAGGGGAAGGCTGAAGCTTTCTTT
- | TRBJ2-1 | TRBV19 | TRBD1 | CASSMIQGTGNEQFF | TGTGCCAGTAGTATGATACAGGGGACAGGCAATGAGCAGTTCTTC
- | TRBJ1-4 | TRBV7-8 | TRBD1 | CATKGGEGARSEKLFF | TGTGCCACCAAGGGAGGAGAGGGGGCCAGGAGTGAAAAACTGTTTTTT
- | TRBJ1-3 | TRBV5-8 | - | CASSLISGRRGNTIYF | TGTGCCAGCAGCTTGATTAGCGGCAGACGGGGAAACACCATATATTTT
- | TRBJ2-5 | TRBV9 | TRBD1 | CASSVTGTGGQETQYF | TGTGCCAGCAGCGTAACCGGGACAGGGGGTCAAGAGACCCAGTACTTC
- | TRBJ2-6 | TRBV11-1 | - | CASSSSTSGANVLTF | TGTGCCAGCAGCTCTTCAACTTCTGGGGCCAACGTCCTGACTTTC
- | TRBJ1-3 | TRBV6-6 | - | CASSYGSSGNTIYF | TGTGCCAGCAGTTACGGTAGCTCTGGAAACACCATATATTTT
- | TRBJ2-2 | TRBV5-4 | - | CASSSQRTGELFF | TGTGCCAGCAGCTCCCAGCGGACCGGGGAGCTGTTTTTT
- | TRBJ2-7 | TRBV18 | TRBD2 | CASSLTGLVREQYF | TGTGCCAGCTCACTCACGGGACTAGTTCGCGAGCAGTACTTC
- | TRBJ2-5 | TRBV28 | - | CASSFQETQYF | TGTGCCAGCAGTTTTCAGGAGACCCAGTACTTC
- | TRBJ1-5 | TRBV6-5 | TRBD1 | CASGGTGDNQPQHF | TGTGCCAGCGGGGGGACAGGGGACAATCAGCCCCAGCATTTT
once | TRBJ1-3 | TRBV28 | - | CASSQGSGNTIYF | TGTGCCAGCAGTCAGGGTTCTGGAAACACCATATATTTT
- | TRBJ1-2 | TRBV18 | - | CASSPSSDGGYGYTF | TGTGCCAGCTCACCATCTTCGGACGGAGGCTATGGCTACACCTTC
- | TRBJ1-2 | TRBV10-3 | TRBD1 | CAISEEGTVLGYTF | TGTGCCATCAGTGAAGAGGGGACAGTCTTAGGCTACACCTTC
- | TRBJ2-4 | TRBV6-4 | TRBD2 | CASRAGEHKNIQYF | TGTGCCAGCAGAGCGGGAGAGCACAAAAACATTCAGTACTTC
- | TRBJ1-2 | TRBV7-9 | TRBD1 | CASSQQGAHGYTF | TGTGCCAGCAGCCAGCAGGGGGCACATGGCTACACCTTC
- | TRBJ2-5 | TRBV20-1 | - | CSARLVETQYF | TGCAGTGCTAGACTAGTGGAGACCCAGTACTTC
- | TRBJ1-2 | TRBV25-1 | TRBD1 | CASSEYGAGGSTF | TGTGCCAGCAGTGAATATGGCGCAGGGGGTTCCACCTTC
- | TRBJ2-7 | TRBV19 | TRBD1 | CASIPGQGLYEQYF | TGTGCCAGTATTCCGGGACAGGGGCTCTACGAGCAGTACTTC
- | TRBJ2-1 | TRBV2 | TRBD1 | CASRKGTASYNEQFF | TGTGCCAGCAGGAAGGGGACAGCATCCTACAATGAGCAGTTCTTC
- | TRBJ2-3 | TRBV18 | TRBD2 | CASSRGGTIDTQYF | TGTGCCAGCTCGCGCGGGGGAACCATAGATACGCAGTATTTT
- | TRBJ2-7 | TRBV18 | - | CASSPPAGTGPYSYEQYF | TGTGCCAGCTCACCACCGGCGGGTACAGGGCCCTACTCCTACGAGCAGTACTTC
- | TRBJ2-1 | TRBV5-5 | TRBD1 | CASSLGTVINEQFF | TGTGCCAGCAGCTTAGGGACAGTGATTAATGAGCAGTTCTTC
- | TRBJ2-6 | TRBV6-4 | - | CASSDSKLRWANVLTF | TGTGCCAGCAGTGACTCGAAGCTCCGCTGGGCCAACGTCCTGACTTTC
- | TRBJ2-7 | TRBV6-5 | - | CASRSLQGNEQYF | TGTGCCAGCAGGAGCCTACAGGGAAACGAGCAGTACTTC
- | TRBJ2-1 | TRBV4-2 | - | CASSQVGARNEQFF | TGTGCCAGCAGCCAAGTGGGAGCGCGGAATGAGCAGTTCTTC
- | TRBJ2-7 | TRBV2 | TRBD2 | CASRQTSTYEQYF | TGTGCCAGCAGACAGACTAGCACCTACGAGCAGTACTTC